Shown below are 15 T cell receptor beta chains from a single sample sequenced in a study of T cells in pancreatic ductal adenocarcinoma. Selected pancreatic ductal adenocarcinoma patients had undergone surgery without neoadjuvant therapy. TCRdb's copy holds only in-frame clones and misses some; the assay was immunoSEQ multiplex PCR. The data contain 100,000 or so clones, roughly 95% of them singletons. The sequenced sample was PBMCs. The receptors originated from a human donor with pancreatic ductal adenocarcinoma.

This chain links TRBV10-3 with TRBJ1-6; no clear D. Germline V gene data show CDR1 as ENHRY and CDR2 as SYGVKD. The CDR3 is 15 amino acids. The V end was cut by 4 bases, the J end by 0 bases, with 7 bases between. This chain's CDR3 is CAISGSSSYNSPLHF. The CDR3 DNA follows: TGTGCCATCAGTGGGTCGAGCTCCTATAATTCACCCCTCCACTTT.

This clone is a singleton in its sample. The chain carries TRBV6-5 and TRBJ2-7; 10 bases match TRBD2. Germline assignment: CDR1 MNHEY and CDR2 SVGAGI. The CDR3 has 15 residues. Trimming at V came to 4 bases and at J to 0 bases, leaving 3 bases not matched to a gene. As DNA, the CDR3 is TGTGCCAGCAGTTCCCTAGCGGGGGTCTCCTACGAGCAGTACTTC. Translating gives CASSSLAGVSYEQYF.

V usage is TRBV11-2 and J usage is TRBJ2-5; maybe TRBD2 (6 bases). CDR1 and CDR2 from the germline V gene are SGHAT and FQNNGV. There are 14 residues in the CDR3. Trimming stripped 6 bases from V and 1 base from J, with 12 bases between. The DNA of the CDR3 is TGTGCCAGCAGTCCCGGGACTCCCCAAGAGACCCAGTACTTC. It specifies CASSPGTPQETQYF.

The chain uses TRBV7-9 and TRBJ2-7, with 7 bases aligning to TRBD1. V dropped 0 bases and J dropped 7; count of bases not matched to a gene: 6. Germline CDR1 and CDR2: SEHNR and FQNEAQ (reference sequence). The CDR3 extends over 14 amino acids. The CDR3 bases are TGTGCCAGCAGCTTAGCCCCACAGGGGTGGGAGCAGTACTTC. It is translated as CASSLAPQGWEQYF.

The V and J genes are TRBV5-1 and TRBJ2-1; 9 bases match TRBD1. J lost 9 bases, V lost 5 bases, and 9 bases had no gene match. This CDR3 region has 14 residues. Germline V lookup: CDR1 SGHRS, CDR2 YFSETQ. The CDR3 DNA follows: TGCGCCAGCAGTTCGGGACAGGGTGGGGTTGAGCAGTTCTTC. It translates to CASSSGQGGVEQFF.

The chain employs TRBV6-5 and TRBJ2-5; a weak D match, TRBD1 (6 bases). V was trimmed by 4 bases and J by 1 base, leaving 10 bases between them. The CDR3 loop spans 14 amino acids. Germline CDR1 is MNHEY and CDR2 is SVGAGI. CDR3 in amino acids: CASSSGASQETQYF. The DNA of the CDR3 is TGTGCCAGCAGTTCAGGGGCAAGCCAAGAGACCCAGTACTTC.

This rearrangement joins TRBV18 to TRBJ2-7; no clear D. Trimming cost V 2 bases and J 0 bases, with 8 bases left between them. There are 14 residues in the CDR3. Germline values: CDR1 KGHSH, CDR2 LQKENI. CDR3 DNA sequence: TGTGCCAGCTCACCATCACGGAGCTCCTACGAGCAGTACTTC. It encodes CASSPSRSSYEQYF.

This clone appeared once. This chain links TRBV29-1 with TRBJ2-3, with 9 bases identical to TRBD1. The germline gives CDR1 SQVTM, CDR2 ANQGSEA. The ends lost 8 bases at V and 7 bases at J; junction bases unmatched: 10. This CDR3 has 13 residues. The CDR3 coding sequence is TGCAGCTCCGAGGGACAGGGAGGGAATACGCAGTATTTT. Protein sequence: CSSEGQGGNTQYF.

The chain joins TRBV6-5 to TRBJ1-4; D gene ambiguous. The ends were cut back, 0 bases at V and 5 bases at J, with 7 bases in the middle. This CDR3 is built from 14 residues. CDR1 MNHEY and CDR2 SVGAGI come from the germline V gene. The CDR3 protein is CASSYSLQNEKLFF. For the CDR3, the DNA is TGTGCCAGCAGTTACTCATTACAGAATGAAAAACTGTTTTTT.

The rearrangement links TRBV5-1 to TRBJ2-5; tentatively, D is TRBD2 (5 bases). This CDR3 is 11 amino acids long. With 5 bases removed from V and 4 bases from J, the gap between germline ends came to 6 bases. From germline, CDR1 is SGHRS and CDR2 YFSETQ. DNA for the CDR3: TGCGCCAGCAGAAGCGGAGAGACCCAGTACTTC. Its protein is CASRSGETQYF.

This clone was seen a few times. V and J are TRBV28 and TRBJ1-5; D is uncertain. V lost 6 bases, J lost 2 bases, and 11 bases lay in between. The CDR3 loop spans 14 amino acids. Germline loops: CDR1 MDHEN, CDR2 SYDVKM. CDR3 residues: CASSPIIRNQPQHF. CDR3 nucleotide sequence: TGTGCCAGCAGCCCTATCATCCGCAATCAGCCCCAGCATTTT.

The CDR3 DNA is TGCAGCGTTGGAGGGTACATGGACGAGCAGTACTTC. Protein: CSVGGYMDEQYF. The V and J genes are TRBV29-1 and TRBJ2-7; a possible D gene is TRBD2 (5 bases). The CDR3 has 12 residues. Germline V gene lookup returns CDR1 SQVTM and CDR2 ANQGSEA. V was shortened by 4 bases and J by 5 bases, with 12 bases between the two germline ends.

The chain links TRBV15 to TRBJ2-2; TRBD1 might be the D (6 bases). Germline assignment: CDR1 LNHNV and CDR2 YYDKDF (reference sequence). CDR3 length: 16 amino acids. V was clipped by 0 bases and J by 1 base, with 9 bases between them. Written as DNA, the CDR3 is TGTGCCACCAGCAGAGAAGGCAGGGGGAACACCGGGGAGCTGTTTTTT. Protein product: CATSREGRGNTGELFF.

The gene calls are TRBV6-6 and TRBJ1-1; 10 bases are a match to TRBD1. V shed 5 bases and J 4 bases; nucleotides not matched to a gene: 4. The germline gives CDR1 MNHNY, CDR2 SVGAGI (reference sequence). The CDR3 contains 14 residues. CDR3 in DNA: TGTGCCAGCAGTCTCGGACAGGGGGGCACTGAAGCTTTCTTT. It encodes CASSLGQGGTEAFF.

The chain recombines TRBV7-9 with TRBJ2-3; tentatively, D is TRBD1 (6 bases). Germline CDR1 reads SEHNR; CDR2 reads FQNEAQ (reference sequence). The V end lost 1 base, the J end lost 5 bases, and 16 bases lay between the germline ends. The CDR3 length is 16 residues. The CDR3 DNA is TGTGCCAGCAGCTTAGTGGTGACAGGACCCGGAGATACGCAGTATTTT. It yields the protein CASSLVVTGPGDTQYF.